Reported below is one TCR beta chain. What antigen it recognizes has not been identified. There are no base qualities to consult, and no much larger clone falls within one base. Libraries came from the immunoSEQ multiplex PCR assay. The multiplex PCR relied on a mix of 60 forward primers for TCR Vbeta segments and 13 reverse primers for TCR Jbeta segments. The CDR3 region of rearranged TCR beta genes was amplified from genomic DNA by a multiplex PCR assay. The amplified TCR beta libraries were sequenced on the Illumina HiSeq System as 87-base-pair reads. In the source study's methods: A later analysis tallied 70 million to 100 million unique TCR beta chains across the 550 to 850 repertoires, and some 10 million of those chains were shared by two or more donors. To remove PCR and sequencing errors, raw reads were error-corrected and collapsed into unique sequences using a nearest-neighbor algorithm that merged closely related sequences. To assign V, D and J gene segments, CDR3 sequences were aligned to IMGT reference sequences. For a sequence to be retained, a match of at least six nucleotides to both a V gene segment and a J gene segment was required. Rearrangements were classified as productive when the CDR3 lacked stop codons and remained in frame with V and J, and all other rearrangements were classified as non-productive. CDR3 was defined according to IMGT convention as the region running from the second conserved V-encoded cysteine to the conserved J-encoded phenylalanine. Sequences without an unambiguous match to a single V gene segment were excluded from the earlier analysis of several hundred of the donors. In an earlier analysis of 500 to 750 of the donors, V segments were called functional above 56.7% productive rearrangements and were called segregating when the between-donor standard deviation exceeded 5%. To diagnose cytomegalovirus status from the catalog of TCR beta chain sequences, a statistical classification framework was built. In a later analysis, V and J genes were assigned by comparing TCR nucleotide sequences against IMGT/GENE-DB human TR gene sequences. Using the TCRdist pipeline, a later analysis assigned CDR3 sequences along with most-parsimonious VDJ recombination scenarios. In a later analysis, each TCR beta chain was defined by its CDR3 amino acid sequence together with its V-gene family, and reads without a unique V-gene family were excluded. To address suspected cross-contamination and a sequencing artifact, a later analysis removed roughly 580 highly shared, low-generation-probability nucleotide sequences. In a later analysis, a clonal expansion index for each public chain was calculated from normalized within-repertoire ranks of inferred template counts. A later analysis computed generation probabilities with a VDJ recombination model fitted to out-of-frame rearrangements, and checked the results against IGoR. In a later analysis, hypergeometric tests were used to score TCR-TCR, TCR-HLA and TCR-CMV co-occurrence, with a repertoire-size bias correction applied to TCR pairs. False discovery rates were estimated in a later analysis by permuting HLA or CMV assignments 20 times. In a later analysis, co-occurring TCRs were grouped with DBSCAN, and TCRdist sequence similarity was added when clustering was performed within HLA-allele-positive subsets. Repertoires with fewer than 30,000 or more than 120,000 public chains, plus five repertoires with anomalous nucleotide sharing, were excluded from co-occurrence clustering. As stored in TCRdb, this immuneACCESS dataset retains in-frame rearrangements with V and J assigned. A fraction of the clones does not appear; measured against another copy, unresolved V genes explain less than half of the discrepancy, and the remainder lacks a known reason. The V and J calls and clone size are taken from that table; D and trimming were inferred from the DNA. This sample holds over 120,000 clones; approximately 84% were observed only once. The ten largest clones take up roughly 9.9% of the sample.

V and J are truncated by 1 base and 11 bases respectively, leaving an intervening sequence of 20 bases. From the germline V gene, CDR1 is SGHAT and CDR2 is FQNNGV. Including cysteine and phenylalanine, the CDR3 has 15 amino acids. Just the 45-base CDR3 DNA is kept, in frame starting at base 1. These data originate in a study of cytomegalovirus exposure and HLA in healthy donors (dated by TCRdb to 2015 to 2018). A note on the overall study: According to an earlier analysis of around 600 of the donors, 150 million to 200 million T cells yielded approximately 120 million unique TCR beta sequences and about 300 Gb of sequence data. Every discovery cohort repertoire had been produced on one sequencing platform. An early release covering roughly 640 HLA-typed donors comprised about 320 gigabases of sequencing data and around 86 million unique TCR sequences. The study aimed to test whether signatures of past pathogen exposure could be identified by cataloging public T cell receptors. The study combined high-throughput TCR immunosequencing, statistical association of individual TCRs with disease status, and machine learning to predict cytomegalovirus infection status. Along with the roughly 700-subject first cohort, a separate validation cohort of about 110 different subjects was used. Roughly 5 DR-DQ haplotypes were treated as single units for association and clustering because of strong linkage in the cohort. Alongside the repertoire data, information on donor age, sex, ethnicity and CMV serostatus was compiled. The number of typed donors differed by locus: 629-630 for A, B, C, DRB1 and DQB1; approximately 520 for DQA1; 600 to 610 for DPA1; and approximately 450 for DPB1. In the later analysis, no new phenotypic data were used to find candidate immune exposures; instead, reliance was placed on TCR beta sequences and their occurrence across donors. Of the roughly 410 genotyped donors, 75% to 85% were placed in the genetic ancestry cluster associated with self-reported Caucasian donors. The study used immunosequencing to profile the T cell repertoires of some 600 subjects and linked those repertoires to cytomegalovirus serostatus. HLA typing included class I and class II loci at four-digit resolution. A later genetic analysis took genome-wide SNP genotypes for about 55% of the 666 donors and used that subset as a discovery cohort. Among 398 genotyped donors of the cohort, an average of around 240,000 unique TCR beta nucleotide sequences was sequenced per donor, of which about 19% were non-productive. To decide whether each TCR beta V gene segment behaved as functional or pseudogenic, an earlier analysis of some 600 of the donors relied on high-throughput TCR beta sequencing. A later analysis re-examined previously published TCR beta repertoires from more than 600 donors and added high-resolution HLA genotyping to investigate patterns of TCR occurrence. Broad study findings and their caveats: In both the original and validation cohorts, the classifier was reported to diagnose cytomegalovirus status with high specificity and sensitivity. Only TCR beta chains were sequenced in this cohort, and the absence of alpha or paired-chain data limited detectable features. Around 16 rarely observed V segments, including chromosome 9 orphons, were excluded from the earlier analysis of about 600 of the donors because counts were too low. When HLA alleles, especially DR and DQ, strongly co-occurred, TCR associations were difficult to assign to individual alleles. In a later genetic analysis, fewer N-insertions in productive TCRs were reported among donors in an Asian-associated ancestry cluster than the approximately 630-donor mean. According to a later analysis, most CMV-associated TCR beta chains appeared to be HLA-restricted, and the HLA associations seemed to be driven largely by CMV exposure. The 87-base-pair reads could not distinguish some IMGT-functional V segments, including TRBV6-2 and TRBV6-3, so those segments were excluded. The study listed approximately 150 TCR beta chains as associated with cytomegalovirus. According to the authors, the approach could potentially be generalized to other disease states and immunological phenotypes. Sequencing depth was assumed to be roughly uniform across donors in the presence/absence analyses, though that assumption may not hold. A later genetic analysis associated a missense DCLRE1C variant with V-gene and J-gene trimming of TCR beta chains, and an independent cohort replicated the association. In a later analysis, HLA-associated TCR beta chains showed more clonal expansion and lower generation probabilities than non-associated chains that were equally common. Across donors, most TCR sequences were observed very rarely, whereas some public TCRs were present in many individuals. In an earlier analysis of more than 450 of the donors, most TCR beta V segments were observed in productive rearrangements about 90% or about 30% of the time, broadly matching IMGT annotations. The only immune exposure information available for the cohort was CMV serostatus. In a later analysis, the rate of TCR association differed among HLA loci, with DRB1 alleles having the most associated TCRs and HLA-C alleles having the fewest. According to a later analysis, parvovirus B19, influenza, CMV and Epstein-Barr virus appeared linked to several top co-occurrence clusters. Because some donors lacked HLA typing at each locus, the association tests relied only on the typed subset. The sequencing pipeline was judged likely to have produced a cluster of highly shared sequence variants as a technical artifact. A further reported finding was that TCR beta sequences accurately predicted the HLA-A and HLA-B alleles for most subjects in the first cohort. Specific HLA alleles were associated with about 17,000 TCR beta sequences at a false discovery rate of 0.05 in a later analysis. In vitro tests confirmed that a few of the cytomegalovirus-associated TCR beta chains recognize cytomegalovirus antigens. Linkage disequilibrium might explain the correlated functional status among segregating V segments, but an unknown experimental factor could not be ruled out.

The cohort comprised more than 550 healthy bone marrow donors. At the time of sampling, every cohort member was nominally healthy, though immune exposures that went unrecorded were likely present. The donor was CMV seropositive and belonged to the group of 270 or so seropositive cohort members. Each donor provided a peripheral blood sample, and peripheral blood mononuclear cells were used for TCR beta sequencing. The Qiagen DNeasy Blood Extraction Kit was used to extract genomic DNA from the blood cell samples. The sequence derives from a woman aged 60-75 years in good health and CMV-seropositive. The V and J genes are TRBV11-2 and TRBJ1-1, with the identity of the D gene unclear. The sequenced material came from PBMCs. The bases are TGTGCCAGCAGCTTAGCCAAGGAGGCGGACTCGAGGGCTTTCTTT. This encodes CASSLAKEADSRAFF. Full variable domain (CDR3 extended with the reference TRBV11-2 and TRBJ1-1 proteins): EAGVAQSPRYKIIEKRQSVAFWCNPISGHATLYWYQQILGQGPKLLIQFQNNGVVDDSQLPKDRFSAERLKGVDSTLKIQPAKLEDSAVYLCASSLAKEADSRAFFGQGTRLTVV.